Below are 29 T cell receptor beta chains sequenced from a single sample in a study of post-analysis software for immune sequencing data. Study conclusions and caveats: There were five or six TRBV segments more frequent in patients than controls, and TRBV5-6, TRBV5-1 and TRBV20-1 were among them.

Which antigens these TCRs recognize remains unknown. Prepared libraries of TCR beta cDNA carried unique molecular identifiers. TCRdb reprocessed the PCR reads via MiXCR and lists one record per CDR3 protein. The table has about 430,000 distinct CDR3 sequences, about 40% seen once; the top ten hold 6% to 9%. Input material: blood. Every receptor here comes from a girl aged 2 to 10 with multiple sclerosis.

The rearrangement links TRBV5-1 to TRBJ2-7, with TRBD1 matching 7 bases. This CDR3 is built from 14 residues. The junction had 11 bases not matched to a gene; V was cut back by 8 bases and J by 3 bases. The germline V gene encodes CDR1 SGHRS and CDR2 YFSETQ. CDR3 in amino acids: CASQRGQVDYEQYF. DNA of the CDR3: TGCGCCAGTCAACGAGGACAGGTCGACTACGAGCAGTACTTC.

The genes are TRBV7-2 and TRBJ1-2, with D perhaps matching TRBD1 (5 bases). The CDR3 totals 12 residues. Trimming stripped 6 bases from V and 8 bases from J, with 13 bases between. The germline V gene has CDR1 SGHTA and CDR2 FQGNSA. The CDR3, as DNA: TGTGCCAGCAGGTCCGGGACTAGAGGCTACACCTTC. Translating gives CASRSGTRGYTF.

J is TRBJ2-3 and V is TRBV27; 7 bases line up with TRBD1. The CDR3 totals 17 residues. Trimming at V came to 0 bases and at J to 6 bases, leaving 12 bases not matched to a gene. From germline, CDR1 is MNHEY and CDR2 SMNVEV (reference sequence). The CDR3 bases are TGTGCCAGCAGTTTATCACAAGGGGGCTTAAAGGAGGATACGCAGTATTTT. It codes for CASSLSQGGLKEDTQYF.

The chain joins TRBV27 to TRBJ2-7, with D maybe TRBD2 (5 bases). The CDR3 runs to 15 residues. Trimming left V 0 bases short and J 3 bases short, with 12 bases between. The germline V gene encodes CDR1 MNHEY and CDR2 SMNVEV (reference sequence). The CDR3 DNA follows: TGTGCCAGCAGTTTATCGAGGACTGGCGGCTACGAGCAGTACTTC. Translating gives CASSLSRTGGYEQYF.

This rearrangement joins TRBV7-9 to TRBJ2-5, with D perhaps TRBD1 (6 bases). The CDR3 spans 13 residues. The germline gives CDR1 SEHNR, CDR2 FQNEAQ (reference sequence). V lost 3 bases to trimming and J lost 5 bases, with 10 bases between them. CDR3 loop: CASSFRDNETQYF. In DNA form, the CDR3 reads TGTGCCAGCAGCTTTCGGGACAACGAGACCCAGTACTTC.

The chain uses TRBV20-1 and TRBJ2-7, with 9 bases identical to TRBD2. Germline lookup yields CDR1 DFQATT and CDR2 SNEGSKA (reference sequence). The V gene end was trimmed by 0 bases and the J gene end by 6 bases; junction bases not matched to a gene: 12. This CDR3 is built from 16 residues. The CDR3 nucleotides are TGCAGTGCTAGAGATCGCCTAGCGGGAAGAGTCCTCGAGCAGTACTTC. It encodes CSARDRLAGRVLEQYF.

This clonotype came up a few times. The chain combines TRBV20-1 with TRBJ2-1, with unresolved D. The V and J ends lost 1 base and 6 bases respectively, with 7 bases between them. Per germline, CDR1 DFQATT and CDR2 SNEGSKA (reference sequence). The CDR3 totals 12 residues. CDR3 nucleotide sequence: TGCAGTGCTAGAGGGCGCCCCAATGAGCAGTTCTTC. This sequence encodes CSARGRPNEQFF.

This clonotype turned up a few times. V and J are TRBV7-8 and TRBJ2-1; 13 bases map to TRBD2. Germline V gene data show CDR1 as SGHVS and CDR2 as FQNEAQ. The V segment lost 9 bases and the J segment 1 base; nucleotides outside the gene matches: 12. This CDR3 contains 18 residues. The CDR3 region is CASRTSGSRKVSYNEQFF. The CDR3 DNA reads as TGTGCCAGTAGGACTAGCGGGAGCCGGAAGGTATCCTACAATGAGCAGTTCTTC.

The chain uses TRBV7-9 and TRBJ2-5; no clear D gene. Trimming stripped 2 bases from V and 5 bases from J, with 12 bases between. Germline V gives CDR1 SEHNR, CDR2 FQNEAQ (reference sequence). The CDR3 sequence is 14 residues long. The DNA of the CDR3 is TGTGCCAGCAGCTTACCGGAACTCTGGGAGACCCAGTACTTC. This sequence encodes CASSLPELWETQYF.

The count of this clonotype is one. The rearrangement links TRBV28 to TRBJ2-7; D is unclear. This CDR3 has 16 amino acids. Germline CDR1 reads MDHEN; CDR2 reads SYDVKM. Trimming stripped 2 bases from V and 1 base from J, with 15 bases between. The CDR3 spells CASSLEVRSPSYEQYF. CDR3 coding DNA: TGTGCCAGCAGTTTAGAAGTACGGAGCCCTTCCTACGAGCAGTACTTC.

The chain joins TRBV5-6 to TRBJ1-2, with D hard to call. The V end lost 0 bases, the J end lost 3 bases, and 6 bases lay between the germline ends. Germline V lookup: CDR1 SGHDT, CDR2 YYEEEE. The CDR3 sequence is 13 residues long. The CDR3 region has the DNA TGTGCCAGCAGCTTGGGCACCCACTATGGCTACACCTTC. As protein: CASSLGTHYGYTF.

The V gene is TRBV29-1, the J gene TRBJ2-1; TRBD1 matches 8 bases. The length of the CDR3 is 16 residues. V shed 2 bases and J 0 bases; nucleotides not matched to a gene: 6. Germline values: CDR1 SQVTM, CDR2 ANQGSEA. CDR3 DNA sequence: TGCAGCGTTGAAAAGGTCAGGGGGCTCTCCTACAATGAGCAGTTCTTC. Residues: CSVEKVRGLSYNEQFF.

Here the CDR3 DNA reads TGCGCCAGCAGCTTCGCTGAGGGAGCAGAGACCCAGTACTTC. Its protein is CASSFAEGAETQYF. The chain links TRBV5-1 to TRBJ2-5; a weak D match, TRBD2 (5 bases). There are 14 residues in the CDR3. Germline values: CDR1 SGHRS, CDR2 YFSETQ. Trimming cost V 2 bases and J 4 bases, with 12 bases left between them.

This clonotype was observed a handful of times. In DNA form, the CDR3 reads TGCAGTGCACCGGGGGGCGAGGGACGGGTGCTCCACTTT. Its translation: CSAPGGEGRVLHF. The gene calls are TRBV20-1 and TRBJ1-6; D is perhaps TRBD1 (6 bases). V lost 6 bases to trimming and J lost 16 bases, with 22 bases between them. This CDR3 contains 13 residues. The germline gives CDR1 DFQATT, CDR2 SNEGSKA (reference sequence).

V is TRBV7-2 and J is TRBJ2-1, with TRBD1 identical over 9 bases. The CDR3 runs 17 residues. V gave up 3 bases and J gave up 4 bases; unmatched junction bases: 10. Germline CDR1 is SGHTA and CDR2 is FQGNSA. The chain's CDR3 is CASSFGIGTGRYNEQFF. CDR3 bases: TGTGCCAGCAGCTTCGGGATAGGGACAGGGAGGTACAATGAGCAGTTCTTC. The full variable domain, its missing parts supplied by reference TRBV7-2 and TRBJ2-1, is GAGVSQSPSNKVTEKGKDVELRCDPISGHTALYWYRQSLGQGLEFLIYFQGNSAPDKSGLPSDRFSAERTGGSVSTLTIQRTQQEDSAVYLCASSFGIGTGRYNEQFFGPGTRLTVL.

This clonotype has only a few counts. V gene TRBV4-1 combines with J gene TRBJ2-3; 8 bases line up with TRBD2. Germline assignment: CDR1 MGHRA and CDR2 YSYEKL. The CDR3 is made up of 16 amino acids. J lost 6 bases, V lost 0 bases, and 8 bases had no gene match. The chain's CDR3 is CASSQEDAGGEDTQYF. For the CDR3, the DNA is TGCGCCAGCAGCCAAGAGGACGCGGGGGGCGAGGATACGCAGTATTTT.

This rearrangement joins TRBV3-1 to TRBJ1-4, with a weak D call TRBD1 (5 bases). The V and J ends lost 1 base and 3 bases respectively, with 24 bases between them. CDR3 length: 20 amino acids. Germline lookup yields CDR1 LGHDT and CDR2 YNNKEL (reference sequence). CDR3 DNA: TGTGCCAGCAGCCAAGGCTGGGGACGGCCACCCGCGGGGGCTAATGAAAAACTGTTTTTT. Translation gives CASSQGWGRPPAGANEKLFF.

CDR3 DNA sequence: TGCAGTGCTAGAGATCGCCTTAACACTGAAGCTTTCTTT. This encodes CSARDRLNTEAFF. The J gene is TRBJ1-1, the V gene TRBV20-1; D is ambiguous. With 0 bases removed from V and 2 bases from J, the gap between germline ends came to 7 bases. The CDR3 has 13 residues. Germline CDR1 and CDR2: DFQATT and SNEGSKA (reference sequence).

This clonotype was picked up many times. The chain is built from TRBV27 and TRBJ1-6; no clear D gene. V was pared by 4 bases and J by 2 bases, with 24 bases between. This CDR3 comprises 20 residues. Germline CDR1 reads MNHEY; CDR2 reads SMNVEV (reference sequence). The CDR3 DNA sequence: TGTGCCAGCAGTTACCGGGGAGGCTCGTATACGTTGACCTATAATTCACCCCTCCACTTT. This codes for CASSYRGGSYTLTYNSPLHF.

This chain links TRBV28 with TRBJ2-7; 13 bases align to TRBD2. This CDR3 spans 18 amino acids. The germline CDR1 and CDR2 sequences are MDHEN and SYDVKM. J lost 4 bases, V lost 5 bases, and 14 bases had no gene match. CDR3 nucleotide sequence: TGTGCCAGCAGTCCTAGCCTCCGGACTAGCGGGAGAGCGTACGAGCAGTACTTC. It encodes CASSPSLRTSGRAYEQYF.

The V and J genes are TRBV29-1 and TRBJ2-5; D possibly uses TRBD1 or TRBD2 (5 bases each). Germline CDR1 reads SQVTM; CDR2 reads ANQGSEA. The CDR3 totals 14 residues. Deletions cut 3 bases from V and 0 bases from J, with 11 bases between. This chain's CDR3 is CSVEGVKYQETQYF. The CDR3 DNA follows: TGCAGCGTTGAGGGGGTGAAATACCAAGAGACCCAGTACTTC.

The gene calls are TRBV7-2 and TRBJ2-7, with TRBD2 matching over 10 bases. The ends lost 3 bases at V and 4 bases at J; junction bases unmatched: 15. The V gene's germline CDR1 is SGHTA and CDR2 FQGNSA. CDR3 length: 18 amino acids. In DNA, the CDR3 is TGTGCCAGCAGCTTTATTACTAGCGGGGACGTCAGGGGATACGAGCAGTACTTC. Encoded protein: CASSFITSGDVRGYEQYF.

CDR3 amino acids: CASSLAPGLAGGPNSVLTF. For the CDR3, the DNA is TGTGCCAGCAGCTTAGCGCCCGGACTAGCGGGAGGCCCAAACTCCGTCCTGACTTTC. This chain joins TRBV7-2 and TRBJ2-6; 14 bases align to TRBD2. V shed 0 bases and J 12 bases; nucleotides not matched to a gene: 13. The CDR3 covers 19 residues. Germline CDR1 reads SGHTA; CDR2 reads FQGNSA.

This chain links TRBV28 with TRBJ1-1; TRBD1 matches 8 bases. This CDR3 is 16 amino acids long. Germline values: CDR1 MDHEN, CDR2 SYDVKM. With V trimmed by 6 bases and J by 3 bases, 12 bases remained unmatched. Written as DNA, the CDR3 is TGTGCCAGCAGCCCAACTCAGGGGGCGGGGGACACTGAAGCTTTCTTT. This codes for CASSPTQGAGDTEAFF.

This clonotype was counted between two and nine times. The gene calls are TRBV12-3 or TRBV12-4 and TRBJ1-2; no clear D gene. This CDR3 has 13 amino acids. V dropped 0 bases and J dropped 6 bases, with 8 bases sitting between them. This chain's CDR3 is CASSLATEDGYTF. The CDR3 DNA reads as TGTGCCAGCAGTTTAGCTACAGAGGATGGCTACACCTTC.

The chain employs TRBV20-1 and TRBJ1-6; 8 nucleotides match TRBD1. The CDR3 is 14 amino acids. Germline V gene sequence: CDR1 DFQATT, CDR2 SNEGSKA (reference sequence). J was trimmed by 3 bases and V by 6 bases; bases with no gene match: 4. The CDR3 loop is CSARDRGYNSPLHF. DNA for the CDR3: TGCAGTGCCCGAGACAGGGGCTATAATTCACCCCTCCACTTT.

The chain couples TRBV5-1 to TRBJ1-2; tentatively, D is TRBD1 (5 bases). This CDR3 is built from 14 residues. Trimming took off 3 bases at V and 4 bases at J, with 13 bases between the two ends. The germline CDR1 and CDR2 sequences are SGHRS and YFSETQ. In DNA, the CDR3 is TGCGCCAGCAGCTGGGTGGGGGACTTCTATGGCTACACCTTC. Residues: CASSWVGDFYGYTF.

The chain's CDR3 is CASRLSGGETQYF. The CDR3 bases are TGTGCCAGCAGACTGTCAGGGGGAGAGACCCAGTACTTC. This chain joins TRBV6-5 and TRBJ2-5; 7 bases align to TRBD1. The CDR3 spans 13 residues. CDR1 and CDR2 from the germline V gene are MNHEY and SVGAGI. Germline trimming cut 6 bases from V and 4 bases from J; bases unmatched to any gene: 5.

This sequence joins TRBV5-1 and TRBJ1-1; TRBD1 aligns across 9 bases. Germline CDR1 reads SGHRS; CDR2 reads YFSETQ. This CDR3 has 16 amino acids. Trimming removed 3 bases from V and 11 bases from J; junction bases left unmatched: 17. CDR3: CASSWGDRARAIGAFF. DNA for the CDR3: TGCGCCAGCAGCTGGGGGGACAGGGCCAGGGCTATTGGGGCTTTCTTT. The variable domain in full, with the rest retrieved from reference TRBV5-1 and TRBJ1-1, is KAGVTQTPRYLIKTRGQQVTLSCSPISGHRSVSWYQQTPGQGLQFLFEYFSETQRNKGNFPGRFSGRQFSNSRSEMNVSTLELGDSALYLCASSWGDRARAIGAFFGQGTRLTVV.